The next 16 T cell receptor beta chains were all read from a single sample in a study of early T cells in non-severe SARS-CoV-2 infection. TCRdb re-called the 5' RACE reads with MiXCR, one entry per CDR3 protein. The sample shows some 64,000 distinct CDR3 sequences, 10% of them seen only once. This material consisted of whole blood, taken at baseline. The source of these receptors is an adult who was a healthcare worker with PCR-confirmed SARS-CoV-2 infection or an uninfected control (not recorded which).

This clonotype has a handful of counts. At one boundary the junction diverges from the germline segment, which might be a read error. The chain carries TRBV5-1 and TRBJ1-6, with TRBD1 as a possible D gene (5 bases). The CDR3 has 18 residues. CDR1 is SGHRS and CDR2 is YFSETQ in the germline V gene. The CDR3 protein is CASRFSSGRSSYNSPLHF. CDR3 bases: TGCGCCAGCAGATTCTCTTCGGGGCGCTCCTCCTATAATTCACCCCTCCATTTT. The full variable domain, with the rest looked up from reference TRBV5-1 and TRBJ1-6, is KAGVTQTPRYLIKTRGQQVTLSCSPISGHRSVSWYQQTPGQGLQFLFEYFSETQRNKGNFPGRFSGRQFSNSRSEMNVSTLELGDSALYLCASRFSSGRSSYNSPLHFGNGTRLTVT.

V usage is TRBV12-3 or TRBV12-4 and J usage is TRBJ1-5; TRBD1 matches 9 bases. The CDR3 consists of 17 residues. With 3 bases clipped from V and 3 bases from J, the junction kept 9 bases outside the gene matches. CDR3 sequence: CASSFNRGQGSNQPQHF. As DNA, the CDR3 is TGTGCCAGCAGTTTCAACAGGGGACAGGGCTCCAATCAGCCCCAGCATTTT.

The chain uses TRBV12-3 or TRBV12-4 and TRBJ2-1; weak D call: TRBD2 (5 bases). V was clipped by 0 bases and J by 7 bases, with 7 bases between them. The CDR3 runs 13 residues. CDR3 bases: TGTGCCAGCAGTTTAGCGCTAGCTAATGAGCAGTTCTTC. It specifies CASSLALANEQFF.

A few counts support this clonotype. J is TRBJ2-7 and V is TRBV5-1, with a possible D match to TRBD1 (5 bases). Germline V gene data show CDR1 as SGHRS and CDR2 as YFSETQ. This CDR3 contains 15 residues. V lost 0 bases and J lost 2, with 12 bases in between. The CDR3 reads CASSLAWGSTYEQYF. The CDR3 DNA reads TGCGCCAGCAGCTTGGCCTGGGGCAGCACCTACGAGCAGTACTTC.

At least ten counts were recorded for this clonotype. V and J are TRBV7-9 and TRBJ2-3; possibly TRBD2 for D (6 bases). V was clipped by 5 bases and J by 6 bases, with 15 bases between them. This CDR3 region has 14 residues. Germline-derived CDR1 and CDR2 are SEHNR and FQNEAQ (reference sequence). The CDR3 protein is CASSLTGGSDTQYF. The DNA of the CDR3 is TGTGCCAGCAGCCTCACTGGGGGGTCGGATACGCAGTATTTT.

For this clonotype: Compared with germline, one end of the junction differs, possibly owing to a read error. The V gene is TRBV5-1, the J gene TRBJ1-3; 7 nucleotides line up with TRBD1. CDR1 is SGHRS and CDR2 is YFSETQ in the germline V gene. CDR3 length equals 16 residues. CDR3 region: CASTLGTVNSGNTIYF. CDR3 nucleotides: TGCGCCAGCACCTTGGGGACAGTGAACTCTGGAAACACCATATATTTT.

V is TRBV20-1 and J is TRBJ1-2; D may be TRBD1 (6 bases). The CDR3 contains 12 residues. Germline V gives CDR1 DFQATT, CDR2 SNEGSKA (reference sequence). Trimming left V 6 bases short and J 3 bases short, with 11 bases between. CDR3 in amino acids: CSALRTDYGYTF. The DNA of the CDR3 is TGCAGTGCCTTAAGGACAGACTATGGCTACACCTTC.

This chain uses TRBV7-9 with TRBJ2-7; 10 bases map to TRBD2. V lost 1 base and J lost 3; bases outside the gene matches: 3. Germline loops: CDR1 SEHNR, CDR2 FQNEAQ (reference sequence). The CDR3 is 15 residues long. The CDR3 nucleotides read TGTGCCAGCAGCTTAGAGGCTAGCGGGAGCTACGAGCAGTACTTC. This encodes CASSLEASGSYEQYF.

CDR3 loop: CAIHALRGWQETQYF. CDR3 DNA sequence: TGTGCCATCCACGCCTTGCGGGGGTGGCAAGAGACCCAGTACTTC. The chain is built from TRBV10-3 and TRBJ2-5; 7 bases match TRBD2. Germline V gene sequence: CDR1 ENHRY, CDR2 SYGVKD. CDR3 length equals 15 residues. V shed 8 bases, J shed 2 bases, and the junction held 11 bases outside the gene matches.

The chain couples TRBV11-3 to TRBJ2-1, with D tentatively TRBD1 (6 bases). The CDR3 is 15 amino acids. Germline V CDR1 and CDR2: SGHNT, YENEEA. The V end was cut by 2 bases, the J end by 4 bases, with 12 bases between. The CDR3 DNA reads TGTGCCAGCAGCTTAACAGGGAGCCGATACAATGAGCAGTTCTTC. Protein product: CASSLTGSRYNEQFF.

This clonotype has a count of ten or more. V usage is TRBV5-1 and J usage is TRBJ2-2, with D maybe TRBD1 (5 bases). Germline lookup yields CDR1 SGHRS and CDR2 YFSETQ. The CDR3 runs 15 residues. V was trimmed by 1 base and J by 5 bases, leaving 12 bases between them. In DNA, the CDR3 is TGCGCCAGCAGCTTGATGCAGGGTTGGACCGGGGAGCTGTTTTTT. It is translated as CASSLMQGWTGELFF.

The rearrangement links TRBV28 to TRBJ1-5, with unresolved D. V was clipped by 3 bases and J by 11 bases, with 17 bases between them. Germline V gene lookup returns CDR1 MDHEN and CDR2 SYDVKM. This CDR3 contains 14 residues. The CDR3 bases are TGTGCCAGCAGTTTGGCCGGGCCCGGCAGAGCCCAGCATTTT. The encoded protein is CASSLAGPGRAQHF.

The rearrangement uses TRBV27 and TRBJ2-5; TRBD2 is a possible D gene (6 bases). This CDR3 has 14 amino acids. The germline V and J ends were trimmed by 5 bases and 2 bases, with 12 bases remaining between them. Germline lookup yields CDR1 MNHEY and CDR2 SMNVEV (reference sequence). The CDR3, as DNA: TGTGCCAGCAGTCAACGGGGGACTCAAGAGACCCAGTACTTC. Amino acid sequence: CASSQRGTQETQYF.

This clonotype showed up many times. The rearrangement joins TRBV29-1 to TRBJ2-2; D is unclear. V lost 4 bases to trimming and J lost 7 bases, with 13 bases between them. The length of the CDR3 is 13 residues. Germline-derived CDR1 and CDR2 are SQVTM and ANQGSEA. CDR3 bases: TGCAGCGTTGGAAGTCAGGCAAACGGGGAGCTGTTTTTT. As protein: CSVGSQANGELFF.

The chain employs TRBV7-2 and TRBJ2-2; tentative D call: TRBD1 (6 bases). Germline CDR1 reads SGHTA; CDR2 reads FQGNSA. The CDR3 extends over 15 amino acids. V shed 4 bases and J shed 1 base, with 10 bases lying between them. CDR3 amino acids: CASSYGTLNTGELFF. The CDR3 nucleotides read TGTGCCAGCAGCTACGGGACACTGAACACCGGGGAGCTGTTTTTT.

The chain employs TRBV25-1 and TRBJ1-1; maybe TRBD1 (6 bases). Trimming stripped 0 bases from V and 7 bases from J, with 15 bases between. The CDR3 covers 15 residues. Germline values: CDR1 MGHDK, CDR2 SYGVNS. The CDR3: CASSEYSGAQGEAFF. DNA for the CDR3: TGTGCCAGCAGTGAATATTCGGGGGCGCAGGGTGAAGCTTTCTTT.